This T cell receptor beta chain was sequenced for a study of blood T cell repertoires in COVID-19. In the study overall: The cDNA or gDNA used as material had been derived from T cells, B-cell-depleted T cells, or PBMCs.

The CDR3 spans 14 residues. V was clipped by 0 bases and J by 3 bases, with 6 bases between them. Germline CDR1 is SGDLS and CDR2 is YYNGEE. A word on this clone: The same CDR3 also results from other DNA sequences found in this sample.

Repertoires were generated with immunoSEQ multiplex PCR, while TCRdb's copy carries only in-frame clones and drops some. The sample includes approximately 170,000 clones, about 86% of them seen just once. The origin of this receptor is a man between 65 and 80 years old with active or convalescent COVID-19. The sequenced material came from peripheral blood. The chain carries TRBV9 and TRBJ1-4; D gene uncertain. The CDR3 DNA reads as TGTGCCAGCAGCGTAGCGGGGTCTAATGAAAAACTGTTTTTT. It is translated as CASSVAGSNEKLFF.